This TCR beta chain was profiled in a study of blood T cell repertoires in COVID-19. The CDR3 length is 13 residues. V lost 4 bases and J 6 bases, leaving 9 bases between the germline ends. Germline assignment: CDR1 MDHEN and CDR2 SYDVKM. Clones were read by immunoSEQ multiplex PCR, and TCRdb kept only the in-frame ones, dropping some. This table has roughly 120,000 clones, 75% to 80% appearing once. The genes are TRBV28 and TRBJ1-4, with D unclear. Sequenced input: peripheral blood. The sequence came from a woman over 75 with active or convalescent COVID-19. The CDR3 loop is CASSSSQDEKLFF. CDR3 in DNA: TGTGCCAGCAGTTCGAGTCAGGATGAAAAACTGTTTTTT.